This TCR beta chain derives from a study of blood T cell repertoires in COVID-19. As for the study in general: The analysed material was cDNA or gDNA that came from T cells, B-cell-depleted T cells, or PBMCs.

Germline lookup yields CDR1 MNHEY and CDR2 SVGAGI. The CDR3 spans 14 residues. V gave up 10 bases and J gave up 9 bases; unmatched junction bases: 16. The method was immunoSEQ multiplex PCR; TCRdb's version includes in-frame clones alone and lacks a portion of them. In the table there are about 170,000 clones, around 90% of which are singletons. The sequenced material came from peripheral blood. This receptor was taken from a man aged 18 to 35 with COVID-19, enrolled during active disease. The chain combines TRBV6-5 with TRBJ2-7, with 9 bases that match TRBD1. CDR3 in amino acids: CATYGGTGYDGQYF. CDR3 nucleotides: TGTGCCACCTACGGCGGGACAGGGTACGATGGGCAGTACTTC.